This T cell receptor (beta chain) was captured by sequencing in a study of cytomegalovirus exposure and HLA in healthy donors. This CDR3 contains 14 residues. Germline values: CDR1 MNHNS, CDR2 SASEGT. V shed 5 bases and J 5 bases; nucleotides not matched to a gene: 8. To note about this clone: What it recognizes is unknown.

The study ran its PCR with 60 Vbeta and 13 Jbeta primers. Profiling relied on immunoSEQ multiplex PCR, and the TCRdb table lists in-frame clones only, not all of them. The repertoire holds 150,000 to 200,000 clones, with 75% to 80% as singletons. Study results and caveats: Most subjects had HLA-A and HLA-B alleles reportedly predicted accurately by TCR beta sequences.

The chain couples TRBV6-1 to TRBJ2-5, with TRBD1 identical over 7 bases. The TCR sequence derives from a woman in her 50s in good health and CMV-seropositive. Sequencing was carried out using PBMCs. The CDR3 DNA reads TGTGCCAGCAGTTTGAGGGGGCGAAGGGAGACCCAGTACTTC. Protein product: CASSLRGRRETQYF.